This T cell receptor beta chain was captured by sequencing in a study of response to subunit inactivated influenza vaccine. Overall study results and limits: The authors proposed limited new T cell recruitment per seasonal influenza vaccination.

TCRdb fed the RT-PCR reads into MiXCR, producing one record per CDR3 protein. This table has roughly 790,000 distinct CDR3 sequences, 20% to 25% appearing once. This clonotype was seen only a few times. What it binds is not known. The CDR3 sequence is 15 residues long. CDR1 and CDR2 (germline): MNHEY, SMNVEV (reference sequence). V lost 3 bases, J lost 6 bases, and 11 bases stayed unmatched. The specimen comprised PBMCs from blood, sampled approximately 5 days after vaccination. The chain joins TRBV27 to TRBJ2-7, with 7 bases matching TRBD1. The sequence was collected from a man between 45 and 60 years old who received an inactivated influenza vaccine. The CDR3 is CASSFVLAKGAEQYF. Here the CDR3 DNA reads TGTGCCAGCAGTTTCGTCCTCGCAAAGGGGGCCGAGCAGTACTTC.